This TCR beta chain comes out of a study of blood T cells in healthy people across ages. Study-level results: Unsorted PBMCs blocked a conclusive comparison of naive and antigen-experienced cells.

For this clonotype: The antigen is not known.

Sample donors were healthy Caucasian individuals that came from Russia, aged roughly 6 to 100. Sample-barcoded 5' priming and a J-beta primer mix drove a second PCR of roughly 6 to 12 cycles. TCRdb redid the calling of the 5' RACE reads with MiXCR, one entry per CDR3 protein. Of fewer than 1 million distinct CDR3 sequences listed, 44% were seen once; the top ten hold roughly 18%. The CDR3 runs 14 residues. J gave up 5 bases and V 1 base, and 4 bases lay outside the gene matches. The germline gives CDR1 SGHRS, CDR2 YFSETQ. The TCR was taken from a man aged 55-75 years in good health. The chain couples TRBV5-1 to TRBJ1-2, with 8 nucleotides matching TRBD1. Sequenced: blood. The DNA for the CDR3 is TGCGCCAGCAGCTTGCAGACAGGGGAATATGGCTACACCTTC. Amino acid sequence: CASSLQTGEYGYTF.